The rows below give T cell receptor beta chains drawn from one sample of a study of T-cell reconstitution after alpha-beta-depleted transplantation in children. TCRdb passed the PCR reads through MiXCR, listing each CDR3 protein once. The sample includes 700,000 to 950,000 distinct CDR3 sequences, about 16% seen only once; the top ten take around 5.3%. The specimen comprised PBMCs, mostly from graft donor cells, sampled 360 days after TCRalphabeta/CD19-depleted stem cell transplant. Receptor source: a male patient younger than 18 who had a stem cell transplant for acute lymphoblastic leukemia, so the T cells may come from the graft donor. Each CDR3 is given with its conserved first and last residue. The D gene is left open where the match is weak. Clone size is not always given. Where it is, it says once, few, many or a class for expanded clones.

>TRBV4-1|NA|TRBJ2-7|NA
TGCGCCAGCAGCCACCCTCTTCGGAGCTACGAGCAGTACTTC
CASSHPLRSYEQYF
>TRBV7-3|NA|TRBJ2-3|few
TGTGCCAGCAGCTCGGGTGTGTTACATACGCAGTATTTT
CASSSGVLHTQYF
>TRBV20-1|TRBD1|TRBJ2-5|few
TGCAGTGCTAGATTTTCGGGACAGGGGCCAGAGACCCAGTACTTC
CSARFSGQGPETQYF
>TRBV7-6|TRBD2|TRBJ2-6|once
TGTGCCAGCAGCTTAGGTACGGCGGGAGGATTTGCTGGGGCCAACGTCCTGACTTTC
CASSLGTAGGFAGANVLTF
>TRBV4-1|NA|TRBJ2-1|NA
TGCGCCAGCAGCCGAGAAGGGCCTGTGGGTAGGAATGAGCAGTTCTTC
CASSREGPVGRNEQFF
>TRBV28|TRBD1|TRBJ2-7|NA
TGTGCCAGCAGGACAAGGGGGCATCACCCCCAGTACTTC
CASRTRGHHPQYF
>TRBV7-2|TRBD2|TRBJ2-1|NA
TGTGCCAGCAGCCTTAGCGGGAGGAGGACCAATGAGCAGTTCTTC
CASSLSGRRTNEQFF
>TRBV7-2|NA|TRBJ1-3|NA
TGTGCCAGCAGCCGCAGGGGTAGCTCTGGAAACACCATATATTTT
CASSRRGSSGNTIYF
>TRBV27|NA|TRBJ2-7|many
TGTGCCAGCAGTTATCAGGGAGCTGCCGAGCAGTACTTC
CASSYQGAAEQYF
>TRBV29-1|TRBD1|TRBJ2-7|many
TGCAGCGTTTTTTCGCAGGGGGACTCCTACGAGCAGTACTTC
CSVFSQGDSYEQYF
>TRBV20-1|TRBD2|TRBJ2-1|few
TGCAGTGCTAGAGACGCTAGCGGCCTCGCCTACAATGAGCAGTTCTTC
CSARDASGLAYNEQFF
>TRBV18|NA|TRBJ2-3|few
TGTGCCAGCTCACCCGCATTGACTAGGGAGACAGATACGCAGTATTTT
CASSPALTRETDTQYF
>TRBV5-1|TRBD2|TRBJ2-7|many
TGCGCCAGCTTTAAGCGGGAGGGCTTCGAGCAGTACTTC
CASFKREGFEQYF
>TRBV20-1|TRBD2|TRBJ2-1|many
TGCAGTGAAAGCGGGACGGCCACAGGAAATGAGCAGTTCTTC
CSESGTATGNEQFF
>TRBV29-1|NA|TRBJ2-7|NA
TGCAGCGTACTGTTCAGGAGCTCCTACGAGCAGTACTTC
CSVLFRSSYEQYF
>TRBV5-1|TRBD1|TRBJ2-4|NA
TGCGCCAGCAGCTCCACCGCGGACAGGGGGGACATTCAGTACTTC
CASSSTADRGDIQYF
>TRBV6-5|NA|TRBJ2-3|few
TGTGCCAGCAGTTACGGGAGGCGGGATCCTGTTACGCAGTATTTT
CASSYGRRDPVTQYF
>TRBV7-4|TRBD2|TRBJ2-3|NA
TGTGCCAGCAGCTGGGGGGGAGCGGGGGTTCCCACAGATACGCAGTATTTT
CASSWGGAGVPTDTQYF
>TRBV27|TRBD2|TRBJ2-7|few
TGTGCCAGCAGCCCATTCCCCTTGGGACTAGCGGACGAGCAGTACTTC
CASSPFPLGLADEQYF
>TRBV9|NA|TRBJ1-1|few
TGTGCCAGCAGCGTAGCGGGCACCATGAACACTGAAGCTTTCTTT
CASSVAGTMNTEAFF
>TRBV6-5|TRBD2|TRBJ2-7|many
TGTGCCAGCAGCCTGACCGGGACTAGATCCTACGAGCAGTACTTC
CASSLTGTRSYEQYF
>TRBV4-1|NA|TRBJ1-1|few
TGCGCCAGCAGCCAAGAAGTGGTGCAGGGAAGGACTGAAGCTTTCTTT
CASSQEVVQGRTEAFF
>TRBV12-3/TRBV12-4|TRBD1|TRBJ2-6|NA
TGTGCCAGCAGTTCCTCCGGGACAGGACGATCTGGGGCCAACGTCCTGACTTTC
CASSSSGTGRSGANVLTF
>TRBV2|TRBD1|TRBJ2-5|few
TGTGCCAGCAGTGACGGCGGGACAGGGAAAGAGACCCAGTACTTC
CASSDGGTGKETQYF
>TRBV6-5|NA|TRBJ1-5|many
TGTGCCAGCAGTTACTCGGGTTATAGCAATCAGCCCCAGCATTTT
CASSYSGYSNQPQHF
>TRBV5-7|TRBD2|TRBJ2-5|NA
TGTGCCAGCAGCTTTCGGTTTAGCGGGACGGAAGAGACCCAGTACTTC
CASSFRFSGTEETQYF
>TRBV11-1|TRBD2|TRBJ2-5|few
TGTGCCAGCAGCTTAGAGGCACTAGCGGGAGTCGGTCAAGAGACCCAGTACTTC
CASSLEALAGVGQETQYF
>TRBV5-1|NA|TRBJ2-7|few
TGCGCCAGCAGACAGGAGGGTTCCTACGAGCAGTACTTC
CASRQEGSYEQYF
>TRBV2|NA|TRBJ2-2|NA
TGTGCCAGCAGTGAACCGGACTTAGGAAGTGAAACCGGGGAGCTGTTTTTT
CASSEPDLGSETGELFF
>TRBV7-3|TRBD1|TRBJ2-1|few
TGTGCCAGCAGCCCTACCCGGGACAGGGTATCTGAGCAGTTCTTC
CASSPTRDRVSEQFF
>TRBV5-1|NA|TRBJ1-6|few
TGCGCCAGCAGCTCCGCAAGGGGCAGGGGAGATTCGTCACCCCTCCACTTT
CASSSARGRGDSSPLHF
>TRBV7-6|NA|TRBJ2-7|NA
TGTGCCAGCAGCTCCCGACTGAGCTACGAGCAGTACTTC
CASSSRLSYEQYF
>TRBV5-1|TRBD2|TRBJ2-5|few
TGCGCCAGCAGCCCGCTAGACCACAGCGGGAGGACAGAGACCCAGTACTTC
CASSPLDHSGRTETQYF
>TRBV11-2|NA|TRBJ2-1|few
TGTGCCAGCAGCTTAGTTGGTGGGAAGCAGTTCTTC
CASSLVGGKQFF
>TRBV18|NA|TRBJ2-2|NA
TGTGCCAGCTCACCGCAGGGGCCAGGAGGCACCGGGGAGCTGTTTTTT
CASSPQGPGGTGELFF
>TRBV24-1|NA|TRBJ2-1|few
TGTGCCACCAGTGATGGGTTCGGGAATGAGCAGTTCTTC
CATSDGFGNEQFF
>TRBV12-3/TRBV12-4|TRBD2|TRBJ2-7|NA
TGTGCCAGCAGTTTTAGCGGGAGGGGGTACGAGCAGTACTTC
CASSFSGRGYEQYF
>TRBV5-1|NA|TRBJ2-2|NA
TGCGCCAGCGGCCAGGGCGCGAACACCGGGGAGCTGTTTTTT
CASGQGANTGELFF
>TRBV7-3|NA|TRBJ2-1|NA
TGTGCCAGCAGCTTTGGTGGGGAGCCCACCTACAATGAGCAGTTCTTC
CASSFGGEPTYNEQFF
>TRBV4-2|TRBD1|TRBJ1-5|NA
TGTGCCAGCAGCCAAGACCCCGGACAGGGGGCGAATCAGCCCCAGCATTTT
CASSQDPGQGANQPQHF
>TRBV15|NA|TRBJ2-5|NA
TGTGCCACCAGCAGAGAGATTGCGTCGGAAGAGACCCAGTACTTC
CATSREIASEETQYF
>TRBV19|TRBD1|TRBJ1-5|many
TGTGCCAGTAGTTCCTACAGGGGCGGCGATCAGCCCCAGCATTTT
CASSSYRGGDQPQHF
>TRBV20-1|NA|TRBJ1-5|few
TGCAGTGCTAGTGTCGGGCAGAATCAGCCCCAGCATTTT
CSASVGQNQPQHF
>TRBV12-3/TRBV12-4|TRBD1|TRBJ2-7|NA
TGTGCCAGCAGTTTAACAGGGGGCATTTTACCCTACGAGCAGTACTTC
CASSLTGGILPYEQYF
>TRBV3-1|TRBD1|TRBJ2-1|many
TGTGCCAGCAGCCCACAAGTGGCTACAGGGGTCCAGTTCTTC
CASSPQVATGVQFF
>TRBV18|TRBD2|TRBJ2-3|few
TGTGCCAGTTCACAAGGCAGCGGGAGGACAGATACGCAGTATTTT
CASSQGSGRTDTQYF
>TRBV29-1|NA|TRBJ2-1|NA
TGCAGCGTTGAAGATAGTCTAGCGTTCTACAATGAGCAGTTCTTC
CSVEDSLAFYNEQFF
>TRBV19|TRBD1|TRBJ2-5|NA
TGTGCCAGTAGTATAGTAGGACAGGGAGGAGAGACCCAGTACTTC
CASSIVGQGGETQYF
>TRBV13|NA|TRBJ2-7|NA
TGTGCCAGCAGCTTAGAGACTTACCACGAGCAGTACTTC
CASSLETYHEQYF
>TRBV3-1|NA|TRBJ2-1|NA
TGTGCCAGCAGCCGGCTGAGCAATGAGCAGTTCTTC
CASSRLSNEQFF
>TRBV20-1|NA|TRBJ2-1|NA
TGCAGTGCTAGAGATCAGGGTAATCGGAACGATGAGCAGTTCTTC
CSARDQGNRNDEQFF